This T cell receptor beta chain was retrieved from a study of blood T cell repertoires in COVID-19. Study information: The samples span acute and convalescent COVID-19 from the United States, Italy and Spain. PBMCs, B-cell-depleted T cells, or T cells provided the cDNA or gDNA that made up the material.

V dropped 5 bases and J dropped 2; count of bases not matched to a gene: 9. CDR1 is KGHDR, CDR2 SFDVKD, per germline. CDR3 length equals 16 residues. In the authors' workflow: Reference gene primer amplification in the assay estimated nucleated cell counts. The assay was immunoSEQ multiplex PCR, and TCRdb's table has in-frame clones only and misses some. V, J and clone size are taken as reported in that table, and D and trimming were inferred from the DNA itself. Of some 130,000 clones in the sample, 65% to 85% were seen once. The V gene is TRBV24-1, the J gene TRBJ2-5; TRBD2 agrees at 8 bases. Sequencing used peripheral blood. This receptor was taken from a man in his 70s with acute or convalescent COVID-19. The CDR3 region has the DNA TGTGCCACCAGTGCTTCGGGGGGGCCCCTTCAAGAGACCCAGTACTTC. It codes for CATSASGGPLQETQYF.